The following is a TCR beta chain sequence with its context. The antigen remains undetermined. This specimen belongs to a study of breast tumors, draining lymph nodes, adjacent tissues. General study findings and limits: Data fit most tumor T cells coming from lymph node, expanding in tumor.

Axillary draining lymph nodes of breast cancer patients supplied the node samples. The V segment lost 3 bases and the J segment 1 base; nucleotides outside the gene matches: 2. From germline, CDR1 is DFQATT and CDR2 SNEGSKA (reference sequence). This CDR3 has 14 residues. TCRdb reanalysed the multiplex PCR reads using MiXCR and keeps one entry per CDR3 protein. The sample carries some 130,000 distinct CDR3 sequences, around 20% recorded once. The receptor was isolated from a female donor with breast cancer. Some clones in this sample may be carry-over from other donors' samples. The sample consisted of axillary lymph node tissue. V usage is TRBV20-1 and J usage is TRBJ2-3, with TRBD2 matching 9 bases. The CDR3 DNA reads as TGCAGTGCTAGGCCTAGCGGGGGCACAGATACGCAGTATTTT. Residues: CSARPSGGTDTQYF.